Shown below are 30 T cell receptor beta chains from a single sample sequenced in a study of cytomegalovirus exposure and HLA in healthy donors. Vbeta (60) and Jbeta (13) primers were used in the PCR. The protocol was immunoSEQ multiplex PCR, while the TCRdb copy is restricted to in-frame clones and leaves out a portion. The repertoire holds 75,000 to 95,000 clones, with about four fifths as singletons. The source material was PBMCs. The receptors originated from a woman under 30 in good health and CMV-seropositive.

This clone was seen once. This chain joins TRBV27 and TRBJ2-1; 9 bases are shared with TRBD2. Germline CDR1 MNHEY, CDR2 SMNVEV (reference sequence). This CDR3 is 16 amino acids long. The V gene end was trimmed by 0 bases and the J gene end by 4 bases; junction bases not matched to a gene: 4. The CDR3 sequence is CASSLSRLAGYNEQFF. CDR3 in DNA: TGTGCCAGCAGTTTATCTCGTCTAGCGGGGTACAATGAGCAGTTCTTC.

CDR3 protein: CASSRSSYQNTEAFF. The CDR3 nucleotides read TGTGCCAGCAGCCGTTCCAGTTATCAGAACACTGAAGCTTTCTTT. J is TRBJ1-1 and V is TRBV7-6; unclear D gene. Trimming took off 5 bases at V and 1 base at J, with 14 bases between the two ends. This CDR3 has 15 residues. Germline V CDR1 and CDR2: SGHVS, FNYEAQ.

V and J are TRBV28 and TRBJ1-1, with D uncertain. V gave up 8 bases and J gave up 1 base, with 11 bases separating them. The CDR3 runs to 13 residues. Germline-derived CDR1 and CDR2 are MDHEN and SYDVKM. The CDR3 loop reads CASGPPGNTEAFF. Written as DNA, the CDR3 is TGTGCCAGCGGGCCGCCCGGGAACACTGAAGCTTTCTTT. The whole variable domain, remainder taken from reference TRBV28 and TRBJ1-1, is DVKVTQSSRYLVKRTGEKVFLECVQDMDHENMFWYRQDPGLGLRLIYFSYDVKMKEKGDIPEGYSVSREKKERFSLILESASTNQTSMYLCASGPPGNTEAFFGQGTRLTVV.

The chain is built from TRBV9 and TRBJ2-1; TRBD2 matches 11 bases. The germline gives CDR1 SGDLS, CDR2 YYNGEE. CDR3 length: 15 residues. V shed 3 bases and J 2 bases; nucleotides not matched to a gene: 1. For the CDR3, the DNA is TGTGCCAGCAGCGCGACTAGCGGGGCCTACAATGAGCAGTTCTTC. Its protein product is CASSATSGAYNEQFF.

V is TRBV4-1 and J is TRBJ2-2, with a weak D call TRBD1 (5 bases). Germline loops: CDR1 MGHRA, CDR2 YSYEKL. This CDR3 contains 16 residues. The germline V and J ends were trimmed by 3 bases and 3 bases, with 14 bases remaining between them. The chain's CDR3 is CASSQRQTTDTGELFF. CDR3 nucleotides: TGCGCCAGCAGCCAGCGACAGACGACAGACACCGGGGAGCTGTTTTTT.

J is TRBJ2-3 and V is TRBV15; 7 nucleotides agree with TRBD1. Trimming cost V 2 bases and J 3 bases; bases outside gene matches: 2. Germline V gives CDR1 LNHNV, CDR2 YYDKDF (reference sequence). This CDR3 has 14 amino acids. In nucleotides, the CDR3 is TGTGCCACCAGCAGACAACAGGGGACAGATACGCAGTATTTT. Protein sequence: CATSRQQGTDTQYF.

Only a few counts were recorded for this clone. The V and J genes are TRBV4-1 and TRBJ2-7, with D possibly matching TRBD1 (5 bases). Per germline, CDR1 MGHRA and CDR2 YSYEKL. This CDR3 has 14 residues. Trimming pared 2 bases from V and 5 bases from J, leaving 13 bases between. CDR3 amino acids: CASSQLGPWDEQYF. CDR3 nucleotide sequence: TGCGCCAGCAGCCAACTGGGGCCTTGGGACGAGCAGTACTTC.

CDR3 region: CASSHPETSRYEQYF. The CDR3 coding sequence is TGTGCCAGCAGCCACCCCGAGACTAGCAGGTACGAGCAGTACTTC. The genes are TRBV6-6 and TRBJ2-7, with TRBD2 matching 7 bases. V was pared by 6 bases and J by 4 bases, with 12 bases of the junction left unmatched. Germline CDR1 reads MNHNY; CDR2 reads SVGAGI (reference sequence). The CDR3 runs to 15 residues.

This chain links TRBV7-3 with TRBJ2-5, with TRBD1 matching over 8 bases. V trimming: 2 bases; J trimming: 4 bases; junction bases outside the gene matches: 0. Germline CDR1 SGHTA, CDR2 FQGTGA. This CDR3 has 13 amino acids. In DNA, the CDR3 is TGTGCCAGCAGCTTAGACAGGGGAGAGACCCAGTACTTC. Protein: CASSLDRGETQYF.

This clone was detected a few times. The rearrangement joins TRBV14 to TRBJ2-7; 11 positions agree with TRBD1. This CDR3 has 16 residues. Germline trimming cut 6 bases from V and 3 bases from J; bases unmatched to any gene: 10. Germline V lookup: CDR1 SGHDN, CDR2 FVKESK. Here the CDR3 reads CASSPGSGTGGYEQYF. DNA for the CDR3: TGTGCCAGCAGTCCAGGATCCGGGACAGGGGGCTACGAGCAGTACTTC.

The CDR3 DNA is TGTGCCAGCAGCCAAGATTCGGGACTAACCTACGAGCAGTACTTC. This encodes CASSQDSGLTYEQYF. The chain links TRBV4-2 to TRBJ2-7; 7 nucleotides align to TRBD2. The CDR3 spans 15 residues. V was pared by 0 bases and J by 2 bases, with 4 bases of the junction left unmatched. From germline, CDR1 is LGHNA and CDR2 YNFKEQ.

The chain joins TRBV5-1 to TRBJ2-7; 8 bases map to TRBD1. The germline gives CDR1 SGHRS, CDR2 YFSETQ. This CDR3 spans 15 amino acids. With 0 bases clipped from V and 2 bases from J, the junction kept 4 bases outside the gene matches. In DNA form, the CDR3 reads TGCGCCAGCAGCTTGGCCGGGACAGGAGCCTACGAGCAGTACTTC. Translated, it gives CASSLAGTGAYEQYF.

V is TRBV6-6 and J is TRBJ1-2; D is unresolved. The germline gives CDR1 MNHNY, CDR2 SVGAGI (reference sequence). V was cut by 4 bases and J by 0 bases, with 9 bases left in between. The CDR3 has 14 amino acids. CDR3 DNA: TGTGCCAGCAGTTTCCCGGGTACTAACTATGGCTACACCTTC. This sequence encodes CASSFPGTNYGYTF.

The chain links TRBV28 to TRBJ1-5; 7 bases are a match to TRBD1. The trim removed 4 bases at V and 1 base at J, leaving 7 bases unmatched. The CDR3 is made up of 16 amino acids. Germline V lookup: CDR1 MDHEN, CDR2 SYDVKM. The CDR3: CASSSFDRVSNQPQHF. Here the CDR3 DNA reads TGTGCCAGCAGTTCCTTTGACAGGGTGAGCAATCAGCCCCAGCATTTT. The full variable domain, in which reference TRBV28 and TRBJ1-5 provide the parts outside the CDR3, is DVKVTQSSRYLVKRTGEKVFLECVQDMDHENMFWYRQDPGLGLRLIYFSYDVKMKEKGDIPEGYSVSREKKERFSLILESASTNQTSMYLCASSSFDRVSNQPQHFGDGTRLSIL.

This chain connects TRBV27 to TRBJ1-2; D perhaps matches TRBD1 (6 bases). V shed 4 bases and J shed 4 bases, with 13 bases lying between them. CDR3 length: 14 amino acids. Germline CDR1 reads MNHEY; CDR2 reads SMNVEV (reference sequence). CDR3 in amino acids: CASSWGDRPYGYTF. DNA for the CDR3: TGTGCCAGCAGTTGGGGAGACAGGCCCTATGGCTACACCTTC.

The chain carries TRBV25-1 and TRBJ1-1; weak D call: TRBD1 (5 bases). V lost 5 bases and J lost 1, with 14 bases in between. The CDR3 covers 15 residues. Germline V lookup: CDR1 MGHDK, CDR2 SYGVNS. Here the CDR3 DNA reads TGTGCCAGCAGTCGGAGGGGCGAGGGGAACACTGAAGCTTTCTTT. Translating gives CASSRRGEGNTEAFF. The variable domain in full, completed from reference TRBV25-1 and TRBJ1-1, reads EADIYQTPRYLVIGTGKKITLECSQTMGHDKMYWYQQDPGMELHLIHYSYGVNSTEKGDLSSESTVSRIRTEHFPLTLESARPSHTSQYLCASSRRGEGNTEAFFGQGTRLTVV.

The chain combines TRBV30 with TRBJ1-2, with 11 bases that match TRBD1. Per germline, CDR1 GTSNPN and CDR2 SVGIG (reference sequence). The CDR3 has 15 residues. Unmatched junction bases numbered 5, after V lost 1 base and J lost 4 bases. The CDR3 here is CAWSAGTGGGYGYTF. CDR3 nucleotide sequence: TGTGCCTGGAGTGCCGGGACAGGGGGGGGCTATGGCTACACCTTC.

This rearrangement joins TRBV10-2 to TRBJ1-5, with 7 bases identical to TRBD1. CDR1 WSHSY and CDR2 SAAADI come from the germline V gene. The CDR3 runs 14 residues. The V gene end was trimmed by 3 bases and the J gene end by 1 base; junction bases not matched to a gene: 0. The CDR3 region is CASSEQGSNQPQHF. The CDR3 nucleotides are TGCGCCAGCAGTGAACAGGGGAGCAATCAGCCCCAGCATTTT.

The chain joins TRBV13 to TRBJ1-1, with TRBD1 identical over 7 bases. Germline loops: CDR1 PRHDT, CDR2 FYEKMQ (reference sequence). The J segment lost 1 base and the V segment lost 5 bases, leaving 10 bases of the junction unmatched. This CDR3 has 16 residues. The chain's CDR3 is CASSPLGGQTNTEAFF. The DNA for the CDR3 is TGTGCCAGCAGCCCACTGGGGGGACAGACGAACACTGAAGCTTTCTTT. The whole variable domain, remainder taken from reference TRBV13 and TRBJ1-1, is AAGVIQSPRHLIKEKRETATLKCYPIPRHDTVYWYQQGPGQDPQFLISFYEKMQSDKGSIPDRFSAQQFSDYHSELNMSSLELGDSALYFCASSPLGGQTNTEAFFGQGTRLTVV.

This clone has a handful of counts. This chain uses TRBV5-1 with TRBJ2-1; D perhaps matches TRBD1 (6 bases). Trimming took 5 bases from V and 2 from J, leaving 11 bases between them. From germline, CDR1 is SGHRS and CDR2 YFSETQ. This CDR3 contains 14 residues. CDR3 protein: CASRRDIAYNEQFF. For the CDR3, the DNA is TGCGCCAGCAGGAGGGACATAGCCTACAATGAGCAGTTCTTC. Filled out from reference TRBV5-1 and TRBJ2-1, the complete variable domain reads KAGVTQTPRYLIKTRGQQVTLSCSPISGHRSVSWYQQTPGQGLQFLFEYFSETQRNKGNFPGRFSGRQFSNSRSEMNVSTLELGDSALYLCASRRDIAYNEQFFGPGTRLTVL.

The CDR3 DNA is TGTGCCAGCAGCTTGGACGGGACAGCAACCTACGAGCAGTACTTC. Translated, it gives CASSLDGTATYEQYF. This chain uses TRBV5-4 with TRBJ2-7, with 7 nucleotides matching TRBD1. V was pared by 0 bases and J by 2 bases, with 5 bases of the junction left unmatched. The CDR3 is 15 residues long. CDR1 and CDR2 from the germline V gene are SGHNT and YYREEE (reference sequence).

The genes are TRBV11-1 and TRBJ2-5; D is perhaps TRBD1 (6 bases). Germline CDR1 SGHAT, CDR2 FQDESV (reference sequence). CDR3 length: 14 amino acids. The V end was cut by 2 bases, the J end by 3 bases, with 10 bases between. The CDR3 DNA sequence: TGTGCCAGCAGCTTATCGACAGGAAAAGAGACCCAGTACTTC. Translated, it gives CASSLSTGKETQYF.

V usage is TRBV6-1 and J usage is TRBJ1-2, with D possibly matching TRBD1 (5 bases). Germline V gives CDR1 MNHNS, CDR2 SASEGT. The CDR3 extends over 12 amino acids. Deletions cut 7 bases from V and 4 bases from J, with 10 bases between. CDR3 DNA sequence: TGTGCCAGCAATCAGGGCTCCTATGGCTACACCTTC. Protein sequence: CASNQGSYGYTF.

V usage is TRBV27 and J usage is TRBJ1-1; no reliable D call. From germline, CDR1 is MNHEY and CDR2 SMNVEV (reference sequence). V lost 0 bases, J lost 0 bases, and 8 bases lay in between. The CDR3 totals 15 residues. DNA of the CDR3: TGTGCCAGCAGTTTATCACCGGGGATGAACACTGAAGCTTTCTTT. Translation: CASSLSPGMNTEAFF.

V gene TRBV5-4 combines with J gene TRBJ1-2, with 7 nucleotides matching TRBD1. The CDR3 spans 14 residues. Germline V gives CDR1 SGHNT, CDR2 YYREEE (reference sequence). J lost 3 bases, V lost 1 base, and 3 bases had no gene match. This CDR3 reads CASSLPTGDYGYTF. The CDR3 DNA is TGTGCCAGCAGCTTGCCCACAGGGGACTATGGCTACACCTTC.

The rearrangement uses TRBV5-6 and TRBJ1-6; 9 bases are a match to TRBD1. With 3 bases clipped from V and 5 bases from J, the junction kept 3 bases outside the gene matches. Germline V gene data show CDR1 as SGHDT and CDR2 as YYEEEE. The CDR3 runs 15 residues. CDR3 DNA: TGTGCCAGCAGCTCCCGGGACAGGGATAATTCACCCCTCCACTTT. Translating gives CASSSRDRDNSPLHF.

The chain employs TRBV11-2 and TRBJ2-7, with 10 positions matching TRBD1. Trimming cost V 1 base and J 4 bases; bases outside gene matches: 7. Germline V gene data show CDR1 as SGHAT and CDR2 as FQNNGV. CDR3 length: 16 residues. This chain's CDR3 is CASSLGWDRGRYEQYF. The DNA for the CDR3 is TGTGCCAGCAGCTTAGGCTGGGACAGGGGAAGGTACGAGCAGTACTTC.

This chain uses TRBV25-1 with TRBJ2-1; TRBD2 agrees at 8 bases. The CDR3 loop spans 11 amino acids. Unmatched junction bases numbered 2, after V lost 7 bases and J lost 9 bases. The germline V gene has CDR1 MGHDK and CDR2 SYGVNS. The DNA for the CDR3 is TGTGCCAGCACCGCGGGGGGTGAGCAGTTCTTC. It specifies CASTAGGEQFF.

This chain links TRBV28 with TRBJ1-5; a possible D gene is TRBD1 (6 bases). The CDR3 is 14 amino acids. The V end was cut by 4 bases, the J end by 7 bases, with 14 bases between. Germline assignment: CDR1 MDHEN and CDR2 SYDVKM. The CDR3, as DNA: TGTGCCAGCAGTTCAGGGGACCTTCACCAGCCCCAGCATTTT. This codes for CASSSGDLHQPQHF.

V and J are TRBV10-3 and TRBJ2-2, with TRBD1 matching 7 bases. Germline CDR1 reads ENHRY; CDR2 reads SYGVKD. This CDR3 has 15 amino acids. V was clipped by 11 bases and J by 4 bases; unmatched bases: 13. The CDR3 loop reads CAVGTSRGSTGELFF. In nucleotides, the CDR3 is TGTGCCGTCGGTACGTCCAGGGGGTCCACCGGGGAGCTGTTTTTT.